The text below deals with one TCR beta chain. This sample was included in a study of blood T cell repertoires in COVID-19. Study-level information: Italy, Spain and the United States were the sources of the convalescent and acute COVID-19 samples. T cells, B-cell-depleted T cells, or PBMCs provided the cDNA or gDNA that served as material.

Germline CDR1 is SNHLY and CDR2 is FYNNEI. The V end was cut by 6 bases, the J end by 2 bases, with 12 bases between. The CDR3 has 14 residues. Participants' own reports of clinical history determined their cohort assignment. Generated by immunoSEQ multiplex PCR, the TCRdb table keeps only in-frame clones and is missing some. The sample yields fewer than 250,000 clones, around 90% seen once. The chain uses TRBV2 and TRBJ2-3, with D possibly matching TRBD2 (6 bases). This TCR was recovered from a woman aged 25 to 39 who had been exposed to COVID-19. The sample taken for sequencing was PBMCs or T cells enriched from blood (not recorded which). The CDR3 is CASRREEITDTQYF. CDR3 DNA: TGTGCCAGCAGGAGGGAGGAAATCACAGATACGCAGTATTTT.